What follows are 19 T cell receptor beta chains derived from one specimen sequenced in a study of blood T cell repertoires in COVID-19. Some clones are missing from TCRdb's copy, which holds only in-frame ones; the method was immunoSEQ multiplex PCR. The sample contains some 50,000 clones, approximately 85% of which appear only once. The sequenced sample consisted of peripheral blood. These receptor sequences come from a human donor in a cohort sampled during active COVID-19.

The chain joins TRBV6-2 or TRBV6-3 to TRBJ2-2, with TRBD2 matching 10 bases. The CDR3 is 14 amino acids. Unmatched junction bases numbered 4, after V lost 6 bases and J lost 6 bases. Germline V gene data show CDR1 as MNHEY and CDR2 as SVGEGT. CDR3 in DNA: TGTGCCAGCAGCCAAAGCGGGGGGGCCGGGGAGCTGTTTTTT. Translated: CASSQSGGAGELFF.

This clone was counted between two and nine times. V is TRBV19 and J is TRBJ2-7; D is perhaps TRBD2 (6 bases). CDR1 and CDR2 from the germline V gene are LNHDA and SQIVND (reference sequence). V lost 5 bases, J lost 0 bases, and 14 bases lay in between. There are 15 residues in the CDR3. CDR3 loop: CASSLNSGSSYEQYF. The CDR3 bases are TGTGCCAGTAGTCTTAATAGCGGAAGCTCCTACGAGCAGTACTTC.

This clone has more than one count but fewer than ten. The chain employs TRBV12-3 or TRBV12-4 and TRBJ2-2; D not resolved. V lost 7 bases and J lost 6, with 6 bases in between. The CDR3 runs 11 residues. The CDR3 DNA sequence: TGTGCCAGCAAATCTTCCGGGGAGCTGTTTTTT. Its translation: CASKSSGELFF.

V gene TRBV29-1 combines with J gene TRBJ2-2; 8 bases are shared with TRBD2. Germline V lookup: CDR1 SQVTM, CDR2 ANQGSEA. J was trimmed by 6 bases and V by 7 bases; bases with no gene match: 10. The CDR3 covers 14 residues. CDR3 nucleotide sequence: TGCAGCGCCCGACCGGGAGGGATGGCCGGGGAGCTGTTTTTT. Translating gives CSARPGGMAGELFF.

The chain recombines TRBV7-8 with TRBJ1-5; D remains unclear. V dropped 1 base and J dropped 5 bases, with 21 bases sitting between them. From germline, CDR1 is SGHVS and CDR2 FQNEAQ. The CDR3 extends over 18 amino acids. CDR3 sequence reads: CASSLDAGSLTPYQPQHF. CDR3 nucleotide sequence: TGTGCCAGCAGCTTAGATGCGGGCAGTCTCACGCCTTATCAGCCCCAGCATTTT.

The rearrangement links TRBV30 to TRBJ2-7; 8 positions agree with TRBD2. The CDR3 covers 14 residues. CDR1 GTSNPN and CDR2 SVGIG come from the germline V gene (reference sequence). Unmatched junction bases numbered 5, after V lost 2 bases and J lost 2 bases. CDR3 sequence reads: CAWSSGGLPYEQYF. The CDR3 DNA sequence: TGTGCCTGGAGTTCGGGAGGGTTACCCTACGAGCAGTACTTC.

The chain links TRBV30 to TRBJ2-3, with TRBD2 matching over 9 bases. CDR3 length: 17 amino acids. Losses at the gene ends were 3 bases for V and 3 bases for J; bases not matched to a gene: 13. CDR1 is GTSNPN and CDR2 is SVGIG in the germline V gene (reference sequence). The CDR3 DNA reads TGTGCCTGGAGCGTGGGGCTAGCGGGGCCTCTGACAGATACGCAGTATTTT. As protein: CAWSVGLAGPLTDTQYF.

The CDR3 DNA reads TGCAGCGTTTTGTCTAGCGCCTACGAGCAGTACTTC. This translates into CSVLSSAYEQYF. This chain links TRBV29-1 with TRBJ2-7, with D perhaps TRBD2 (6 bases). The CDR3 is made up of 12 amino acids. CDR1 is SQVTM and CDR2 is ANQGSEA in the germline V gene. V gave up 5 bases and J gave up 2 bases, with 10 bases separating them.

V and J are TRBV27 and TRBJ2-1; D possibly corresponds to TRBD2 (6 bases). The CDR3 sequence is 14 residues long. Per the germline V gene, CDR1 is MNHEY and CDR2 is SMNVEV (reference sequence). V was trimmed by 3 bases and J by 4 bases, leaving 10 bases between them. The CDR3 nucleotides read TGTGCCAGCAGTTTGGGGGGAACTTACAATGAGCAGTTCTTC. The encoded protein is CASSLGGTYNEQFF.

The rearrangement links TRBV14 to TRBJ2-7; possibly TRBD1 for D (6 bases). CDR1 is SGHDN, CDR2 FVKESK, per germline. The V end lost 1 base, the J end lost 2 bases, and 9 bases lay between the germline ends. This CDR3 is built from 14 residues. CDR3 in DNA: TGTGCCAGCAGCCAAGCAGGGGTCCCCTACGAGCAGTACTTC. Residues: CASSQAGVPYEQYF.

The chain recombines TRBV11-2 with TRBJ2-3, with 12 bases lining up with TRBD2. CDR3 length equals 17 residues. Germline V gives CDR1 SGHAT, CDR2 FQNNGV. V was clipped by 1 base and J by 6 bases; unmatched bases: 8. In DNA, the CDR3 is TGTGCCAGCAGCTTAGCCCTCCTAGCGGGGGGGCTGGATACGCAGTATTTT. Translation gives CASSLALLAGGLDTQYF.

The chain combines TRBV5-1 with TRBJ2-7; TRBD1 is a possible D gene (6 bases). Per germline, CDR1 SGHRS and CDR2 YFSETQ. The CDR3 totals 15 residues. The V gene lost 6 bases and the J gene lost 3 bases, with 19 bases spanning the gap. The CDR3 DNA reads as TGCGCCAGCATGGAGAATACAGGGAGACACTACGAGCAGTACTTC. This translates into CASMENTGRHYEQYF.

The rearrangement links TRBV7-8 to TRBJ2-1, with 8 bases fitting TRBD1. Trimming at V came to 5 bases and at J to 4 bases, leaving 7 bases not matched to a gene. CDR1 SGHVS and CDR2 FQNEAQ come from the germline V gene. CDR3 length equals 15 residues. The CDR3 DNA sequence: TGTGCCAGCAGCCGAGGGACAGGAGTATACAATGAGCAGTTCTTC. Its protein product is CASSRGTGVYNEQFF. Based on the CDR3 plus reference TRBV7-8 and TRBJ2-1, the full variable domain is GAGVSQSPRYKVAKRGQDVALRCDPISGHVSLFWYQQALGQGPEFLTYFQNEAQLDKSGLPSDRFFAERPEGSVSTLKIQRTQQEDSAVYLCASSRGTGVYNEQFFGPGTRLTVL.

Concerning this clone itself: Other DNA sequences within the sample encode an identical CDR3. V gene TRBV7-8 combines with J gene TRBJ2-7, with D tentatively TRBD2 (5 bases). Looked up from germline, CDR1 is SGHVS and CDR2 is FQNEAQ. V was cut by 1 base and J by 2 bases, with 15 bases left in between. The CDR3 contains 16 residues. The CDR3 is CASSLVSGIDPYEQYF. In DNA form, the CDR3 reads TGTGCCAGCAGCTTAGTTTCCGGGATCGACCCCTACGAGCAGTACTTC.

This chain links TRBV4-1 with TRBJ2-7, with 9 bases lining up with TRBD1. Trimming took 3 bases from V and 4 from J; bases not matched to a gene: 10. CDR1 is MGHRA and CDR2 is YSYEKL in the germline V gene. The CDR3 length is 16 residues. CDR3 nucleotides: TGCGCCAGCAGCCACGTCTCTAGGACAGGGGTTTACGAGCAGTACTTC. It yields the protein CASSHVSRTGVYEQYF.

The rearrangement uses TRBV7-2 and TRBJ2-7; D is uncertain. Germline V CDR1 and CDR2: SGHTA, FQGNSA. Trimming shortened V by 5 bases and J by 3 bases, and 14 bases separated the two germline ends. The CDR3 is made up of 14 amino acids. The CDR3 here is CASSPPAPNYEQYF. CDR3 DNA sequence: TGTGCCAGCAGCCCCCCCGCGCCCAACTACGAGCAGTACTTC. Drawing the rest from reference TRBV7-2 and TRBJ2-7, the complete variable domain is GAGVSQSPSNKVTEKGKDVELRCDPISGHTALYWYRQSLGQGLEFLIYFQGNSAPDKSGLPSDRFSAERTGGSVSTLTIQRTQQEDSAVYLCASSPPAPNYEQYFGPGTRLTVT.

The V call is TRBV5-6, the J call TRBJ2-3; 11 positions agree with TRBD2. Germline V lookup: CDR1 SGHDT, CDR2 YYEEEE. CDR3 length equals 15 residues. V trimming: 1 base; J trimming: 5 bases; junction bases outside the gene matches: 3. The CDR3 here is CASSLTSGGLDTQYF. The CDR3 DNA is TGTGCCAGCAGCTTGACTAGCGGGGGATTAGATACGCAGTATTTT. Full variable domain (remainder filled in from reference TRBV5-6 and TRBJ2-3): DAGVTQSPTHLIKTRGQQVTLRCSPKSGHDTVSWYQQALGQGPQFIFQYYEEEERQRGNFPDRFSGHQFPNYSSELNVNALLLGDSALYLCASSLTSGGLDTQYFGPGTRLTVL.

In regard to this clone: This same CDR3 is encoded by further DNA sequences in the sample. V usage is TRBV19 and J usage is TRBJ1-1; D gene ambiguous. The V and J ends lost 5 bases and 5 bases respectively, with 12 bases between them. The CDR3 spans 13 residues. The V gene's germline CDR1 is LNHDA and CDR2 SQIVND (reference sequence). The CDR3 loop is CASSVKRGTEAFF. Here the CDR3 DNA reads TGTGCCAGTAGTGTAAAGAGAGGAACTGAAGCTTTCTTT.

V gene TRBV19 combines with J gene TRBJ2-7, with TRBD2 matching over 14 bases. The V gene's germline CDR1 is LNHDA and CDR2 SQIVND (reference sequence). V dropped 4 bases and J dropped 3; count of bases not matched to a gene: 2. This CDR3 contains 15 residues. CDR3 bases: TGTGCCAGTAGTACCGGGACTAGCGGGAGCTACGAGCAGTACTTC. It specifies CASSTGTSGSYEQYF.